This TCR beta chain derives from a study of CD8 T cells in ankylosing spondylitis. This clonotype has a handful of counts. The antigen is unknown. In making TCR beta libraries, quantitative 5'-RACE with molecular barcodes was used. One entry per CDR3 protein, called by TCRdb with MiXCR from the 5' RACE reads. This sample yields roughly 440,000 distinct CDR3 sequences, of which roughly 18% are seen a single time; about 0.94% belongs to the top ten. Study results and limitations: What seemed typical of ankylosing spondylitis blood was a TCR beta motif built from about eight highly homologous variants. Several of the motif variants were reported before in synovial fluid and blood from reactive arthritis. Enrichment of disease-linked clones was reportedly significant in matched ankylosing spondylitis synovial fluid.

The sequencing sample was made of blood, either unsorted or a sorted T cell fraction (not recorded which). The sequence derives from a male donor with ankylosing spondylitis.

CDR3 nucleotide sequence: TGTGCCAGCAGCCTGGACAGGGGGAATAATTCACCCCTCCACTTT. It is translated as CASSLDRGNNSPLHF. The chain employs TRBV7-2 and TRBJ1-6; 10 bases are shared with TRBD1. The CDR3 sequence is 15 residues long. J lost 5 bases, V lost 5 bases, and 3 bases had no gene match. Germline CDR1 and CDR2: SGHTA and FQGNSA.